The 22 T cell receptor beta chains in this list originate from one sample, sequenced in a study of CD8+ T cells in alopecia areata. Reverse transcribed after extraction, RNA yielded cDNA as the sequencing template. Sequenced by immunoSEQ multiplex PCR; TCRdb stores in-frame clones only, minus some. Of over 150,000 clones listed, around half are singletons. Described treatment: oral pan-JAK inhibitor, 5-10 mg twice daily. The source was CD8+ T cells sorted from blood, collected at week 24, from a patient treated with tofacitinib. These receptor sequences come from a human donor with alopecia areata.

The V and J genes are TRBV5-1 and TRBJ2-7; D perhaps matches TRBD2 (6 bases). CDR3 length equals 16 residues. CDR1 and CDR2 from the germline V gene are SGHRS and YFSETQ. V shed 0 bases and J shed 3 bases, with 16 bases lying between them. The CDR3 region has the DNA TGCGCCAGCAGCTTGGACACGTCGGGGGAGTTCTACGAGCAGTACTTC. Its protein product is CASSLDTSGEFYEQYF.

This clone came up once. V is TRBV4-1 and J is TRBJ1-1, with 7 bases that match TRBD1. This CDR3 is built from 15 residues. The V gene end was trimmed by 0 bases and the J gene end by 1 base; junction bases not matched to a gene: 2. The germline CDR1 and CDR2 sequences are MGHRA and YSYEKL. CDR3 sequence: CASSQEGQRNTEAFF. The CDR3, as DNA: TGCGCCAGCAGCCAAGAGGGACAGAGGAACACTGAAGCTTTCTTT.

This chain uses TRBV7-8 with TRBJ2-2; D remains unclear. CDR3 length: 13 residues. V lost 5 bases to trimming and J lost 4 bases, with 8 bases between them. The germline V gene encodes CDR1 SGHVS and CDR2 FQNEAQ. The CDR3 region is CASSLESTGELFF. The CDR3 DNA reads TGTGCCAGCAGCCTAGAATCCACCGGGGAGCTGTTTTTT.

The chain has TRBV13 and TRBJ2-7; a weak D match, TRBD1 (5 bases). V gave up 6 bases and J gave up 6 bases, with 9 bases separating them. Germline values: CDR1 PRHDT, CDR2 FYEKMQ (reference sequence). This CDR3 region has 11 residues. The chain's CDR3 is CASRGQGEQYF. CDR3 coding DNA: TGTGCCAGCAGGGGCCAGGGCGAGCAGTACTTC.

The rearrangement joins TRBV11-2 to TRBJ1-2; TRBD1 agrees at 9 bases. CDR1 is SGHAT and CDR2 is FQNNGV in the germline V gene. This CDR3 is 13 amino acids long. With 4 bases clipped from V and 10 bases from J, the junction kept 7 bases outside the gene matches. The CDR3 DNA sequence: TGTGCCAGCAGCTCAGGAACAGGGGGCCCCTACACCTTC. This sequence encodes CASSSGTGGPYTF. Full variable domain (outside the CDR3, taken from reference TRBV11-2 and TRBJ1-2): EAGVAQSPRYKIIEKRQSVAFWCNPISGHATLYWYQQILGQGPKLLIQFQNNGVVDDSQLPKDRFSAERLKGVDSTLKIQPAKLEDSAVYLCASSSGTGGPYTFGSGTRLTVV.

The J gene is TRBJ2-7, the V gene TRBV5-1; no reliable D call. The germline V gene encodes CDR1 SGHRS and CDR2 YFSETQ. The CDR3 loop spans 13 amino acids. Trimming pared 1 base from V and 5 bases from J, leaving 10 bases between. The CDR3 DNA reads TGCGCCAGCAGCTTGTCTCTAGGGAACGAGCAGTACTTC. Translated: CASSLSLGNEQYF.

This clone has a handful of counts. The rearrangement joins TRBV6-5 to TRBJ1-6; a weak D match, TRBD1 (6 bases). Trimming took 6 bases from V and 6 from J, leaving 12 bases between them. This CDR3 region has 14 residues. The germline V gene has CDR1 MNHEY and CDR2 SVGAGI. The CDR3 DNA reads TGTGCCAGCAGCATCCAGGGGATTAATTCACCCCTCCACTTT. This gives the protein CASSIQGINSPLHF.

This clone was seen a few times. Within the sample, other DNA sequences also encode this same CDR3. The CDR3: CASSLGQMNTEAFF. The CDR3 DNA reads as TGTGCCAGCAGCCTGGGACAGATGAACACTGAAGCTTTCTTT. The chain recombines TRBV13 with TRBJ1-1, with TRBD1 identical over 7 bases. Germline trimming cut 5 bases from V and 0 bases from J; bases unmatched to any gene: 3. In germline, CDR1 is PRHDT, CDR2 FYEKMQ (reference sequence). The CDR3 loop spans 14 amino acids.

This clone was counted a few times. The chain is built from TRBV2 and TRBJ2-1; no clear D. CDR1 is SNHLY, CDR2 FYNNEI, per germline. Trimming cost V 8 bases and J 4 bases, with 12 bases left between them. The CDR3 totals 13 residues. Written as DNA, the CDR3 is TGTGCCAGCCGCCTACCTGCTTACAATGAGCAGTTCTTC. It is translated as CASRLPAYNEQFF.

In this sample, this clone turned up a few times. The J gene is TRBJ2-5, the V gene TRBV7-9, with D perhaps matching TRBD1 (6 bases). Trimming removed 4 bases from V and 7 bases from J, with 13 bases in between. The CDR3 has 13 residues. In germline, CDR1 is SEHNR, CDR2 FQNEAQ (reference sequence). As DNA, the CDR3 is TGTGCCAGCAGCTCCCAGGGGTTGGGGACCCAGTACTTC. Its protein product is CASSSQGLGTQYF.

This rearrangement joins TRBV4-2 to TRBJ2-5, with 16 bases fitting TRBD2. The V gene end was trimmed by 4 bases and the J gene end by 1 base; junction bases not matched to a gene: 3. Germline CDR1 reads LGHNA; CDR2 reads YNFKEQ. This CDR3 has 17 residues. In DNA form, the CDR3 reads TGTGCCAGCAGCCCGGGACTAGCGGGGGGGCTCCAAGAGACCCAGTACTTC. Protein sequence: CASSPGLAGGLQETQYF.

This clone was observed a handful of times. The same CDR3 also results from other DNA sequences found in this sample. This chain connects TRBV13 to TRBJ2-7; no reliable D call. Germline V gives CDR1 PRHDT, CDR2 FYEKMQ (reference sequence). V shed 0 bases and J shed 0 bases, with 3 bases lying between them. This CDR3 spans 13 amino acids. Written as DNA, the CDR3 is TGTGCCAGCAGCTTAGGGGTCTCCTACGAGCAGTACTTC. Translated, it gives CASSLGVSYEQYF. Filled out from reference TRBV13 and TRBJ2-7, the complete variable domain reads AAGVIQSPRHLIKEKRETATLKCYPIPRHDTVYWYQQGPGQDPQFLISFYEKMQSDKGSIPDRFSAQQFSDYHSELNMSSLELGDSALYFCASSLGVSYEQYFGPGTRLTVT.

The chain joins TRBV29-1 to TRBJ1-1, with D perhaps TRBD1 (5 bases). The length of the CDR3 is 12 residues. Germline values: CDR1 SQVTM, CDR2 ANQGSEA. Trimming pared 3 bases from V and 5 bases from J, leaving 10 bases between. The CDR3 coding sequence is TGCAGCGTTGACAGGGAGGGGACTGAAGCTTTCTTT. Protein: CSVDREGTEAFF.

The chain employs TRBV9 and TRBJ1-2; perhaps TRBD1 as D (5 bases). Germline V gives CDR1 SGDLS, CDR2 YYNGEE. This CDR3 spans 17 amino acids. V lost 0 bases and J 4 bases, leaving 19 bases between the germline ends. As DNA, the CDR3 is TGTGCCAGCAGCGTAGAGGGCGTTGCGGGGGTCGGCTATGGCTACACCTTC. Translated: CASSVEGVAGVGYGYTF.

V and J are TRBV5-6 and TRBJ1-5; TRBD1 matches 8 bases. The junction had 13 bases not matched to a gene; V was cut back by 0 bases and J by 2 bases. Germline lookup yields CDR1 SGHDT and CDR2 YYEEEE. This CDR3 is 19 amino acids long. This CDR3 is CASSLGGTGRNPGNQPQHF. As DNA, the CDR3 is TGTGCCAGCAGCTTGGGGGGGACAGGTCGGAACCCGGGCAATCAGCCCCAGCATTTT.

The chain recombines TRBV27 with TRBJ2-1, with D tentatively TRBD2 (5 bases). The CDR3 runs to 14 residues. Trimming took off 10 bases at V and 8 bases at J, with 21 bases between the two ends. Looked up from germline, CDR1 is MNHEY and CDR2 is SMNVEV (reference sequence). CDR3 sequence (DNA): TGTGCCACCCAAGGACTTAGATACGATGATGAGCAGTTCTTC. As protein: CATQGLRYDDEQFF.

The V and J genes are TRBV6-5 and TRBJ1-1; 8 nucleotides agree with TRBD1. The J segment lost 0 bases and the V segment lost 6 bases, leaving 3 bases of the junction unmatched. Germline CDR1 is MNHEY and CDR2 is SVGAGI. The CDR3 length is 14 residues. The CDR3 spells CASSWTGMNTEAFF. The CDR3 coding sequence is TGTGCCAGCAGCTGGACAGGGATGAACACTGAAGCTTTCTTT.

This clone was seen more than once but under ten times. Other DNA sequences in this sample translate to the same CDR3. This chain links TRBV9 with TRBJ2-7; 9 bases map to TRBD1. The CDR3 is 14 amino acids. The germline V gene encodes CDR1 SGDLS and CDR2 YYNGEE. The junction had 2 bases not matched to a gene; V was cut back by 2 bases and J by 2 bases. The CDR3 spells CASSVGQGTYEQYF. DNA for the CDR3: TGTGCCAGCAGCGTGGGACAGGGCACCTACGAGCAGTACTTC.

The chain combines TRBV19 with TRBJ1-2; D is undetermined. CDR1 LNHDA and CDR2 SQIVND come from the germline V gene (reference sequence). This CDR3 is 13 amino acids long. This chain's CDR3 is CGTRGSSNYGYTF. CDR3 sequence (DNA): TGTGGAACCCGTGGCTCTTCTAACTATGGCTACACCTTC.

The CDR3 sequence is CASSLGQAGELFF. CDR3 bases: TGTGCCAGCAGCCTAGGACAGGCCGGGGAGCTGTTTTTT. The genes are TRBV5-6 and TRBJ2-2, with TRBD1 identical over 7 bases. V lost 4 bases, J lost 6 bases, and 3 bases stayed unmatched. Germline V gene data show CDR1 as SGHDT and CDR2 as YYEEEE. This CDR3 comprises 13 residues.

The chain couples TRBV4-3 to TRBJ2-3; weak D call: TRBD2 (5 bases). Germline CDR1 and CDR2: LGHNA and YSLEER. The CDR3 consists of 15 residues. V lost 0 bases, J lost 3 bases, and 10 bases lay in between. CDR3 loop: CASSQDPWETDTQYF. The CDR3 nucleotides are TGCGCCAGCAGCCAAGACCCATGGGAGACAGATACGCAGTATTTT.

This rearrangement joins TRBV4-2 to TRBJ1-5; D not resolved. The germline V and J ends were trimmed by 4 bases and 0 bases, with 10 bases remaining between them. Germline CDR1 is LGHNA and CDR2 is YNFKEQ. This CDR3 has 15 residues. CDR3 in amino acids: CASSPGRGSNQPQHF. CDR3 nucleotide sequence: TGTGCCAGCAGCCCCGGGCGGGGTAGCAATCAGCCCCAGCATTTT.